The entry below describes one TCR beta chain. This entry comes from a study of blood T cell repertoires in COVID-19. As for the study in general: Samples of COVID-19 (acute and convalescent) were obtained from the United States, Italy and Spain. PBMCs, B-cell-depleted T cells, or T cells were the source of the cDNA or gDNA that made up the material.

This CDR3 has 15 residues. Trimming pared 2 bases from V and 1 base from J, leaving 12 bases between. Germline V gene lookup returns CDR1 SGHKS and CDR2 YYEKEE (reference sequence). How the authors handled the data: Researchers report that nucleated cell counts were estimated from reference gene primer amplification. Method: immunoSEQ multiplex PCR; TCRdb's copy keeps in-frame clones and lacks some. V, J and clone size derive from that table, while D and trimming were established from the DNA sequence. The sample contains tens of thousands of clones, around 85% of which appear only once. The sequenced sample was peripheral blood. This sequence originates from a human donor in a cohort sampled during active COVID-19. The chain recombines TRBV5-5 with TRBJ1-2; D is perhaps TRBD1 (6 bases). CDR3 sequence reads: CASSFGDTINYGYTF. The CDR3 DNA reads as TGTGCCAGCAGCTTTGGGGACACCATTAACTATGGCTACACCTTC.